Shown below are 19 T cell receptor beta chains from a single sample sequenced in a study of PD-L1 blockade in urothelial cancer. Only in-frame clones appear in the TCRdb table, and some are missing; sequencing was by immunoSEQ multiplex PCR. The sample carries roughly 74,000 clones, approximately 90% recorded once. Here the sequenced sample was PBMCs, taken around atezolizumab (anti-PD-L1) treatment. Receptors originate from a woman between 70 and 85 years old with urothelial cancer.

V gene TRBV7-2 combines with J gene TRBJ1-3; perhaps TRBD1 as D (5 bases). The CDR3 covers 15 residues. Germline CDR1 is SGHTA and CDR2 is FQGNSA. V lost 1 base and J 3 bases, leaving 10 bases between the germline ends. For the CDR3, the DNA is TGTGCCAGCAGCTTAGTCTCTACAGGTGGAAACACCATATATTTT. The encoded protein is CASSLVSTGGNTIYF.

The chain joins TRBV18 to TRBJ2-1; D is perhaps TRBD2 (6 bases). Trimming took 3 bases from V and 7 from J, leaving 16 bases between them. Germline lookup yields CDR1 KGHSH and CDR2 LQKENI. The CDR3 length is 15 residues. The CDR3 protein is CASSPGTGLWNEQFF. As DNA, the CDR3 is TGTGCCAGCTCACCGGGGACTGGGTTGTGGAATGAGCAGTTCTTC.

The rearrangement links TRBV29-1 to TRBJ2-7; possible D gene TRBD1, 7 bases. V was clipped by 5 bases and J by 3 bases, with 11 bases between them. This CDR3 has 12 residues. CDR1 and CDR2 (germline): SQVTM, ANQGSEA. As DNA, the CDR3 is TGCAGCGTTAGGGGGGACAGCTACGAGCAGTACTTC. Translation gives CSVRGDSYEQYF.

This chain joins TRBV30 and TRBJ2-7, with TRBD1 matching 9 bases. Germline CDR1 and CDR2: GTSNPN and SVGIG (reference sequence). V lost 4 bases to trimming and J lost 1 base; unmatched junction nucleotides: 5. This CDR3 has 14 amino acids. CDR3 DNA: TGTGCCTGGACCCCCGGGACAGGGTCCTACGAGCAGTACTTC. It yields the protein CAWTPGTGSYEQYF.

V and J are TRBV10-1 and TRBJ2-3, with a weak D call TRBD2 (6 bases). Germline values: CDR1 WNHNN, CDR2 SYGVQD (reference sequence). Trimming stripped 3 bases from V and 3 bases from J, with 13 bases between. The CDR3 contains 15 residues. CDR3 region: CASSDGAGLTDTQYF. Here the CDR3 DNA reads TGCGCCAGCAGTGACGGAGCGGGCCTTACAGATACGCAGTATTTT.

The CDR3, as DNA: TGTGCCAGCAGTTACGATGGCAGGGAGGCTGGAAACACCATATATTTT. This gives the protein CASSYDGREAGNTIYF. The chain has TRBV6-5 and TRBJ1-3; weak D call: TRBD1 (5 bases). The CDR3 is 16 residues long. CDR1 MNHEY and CDR2 SVGAGI come from the germline V gene. V was clipped by 2 bases and J by 2 bases, with 13 bases between them.

The chain recombines TRBV5-1 with TRBJ2-1; tentatively, D is TRBD1 (5 bases). Trimming pared 1 base from V and 1 base from J, leaving 12 bases between. The CDR3 sequence is 16 residues long. Germline lookup yields CDR1 SGHRS and CDR2 YFSETQ. Here the CDR3 reads CASSLSGIRSYNEQFF. In DNA form, the CDR3 reads TGCGCCAGCAGCTTGTCAGGGATTAGGTCCTACAATGAGCAGTTCTTC.

The chain links TRBV30 to TRBJ2-3; 11 positions match TRBD1. This CDR3 is built from 16 residues. The ends lost 0 bases at V and 4 bases at J; junction bases unmatched: 6. CDR1 GTSNPN and CDR2 SVGIG come from the germline V gene (reference sequence). The chain's CDR3 is CAWSVRTGGTADTQYF. The DNA of the CDR3 is TGTGCCTGGAGTGTACGGACAGGGGGCACCGCAGATACGCAGTATTTT.

CDR3 protein: CATSRRPLRTAYSNYGYTF. In nucleotides, the CDR3 is TGTGCCACCAGCAGAAGGCCCCTAAGGACAGCCTATTCTAACTATGGCTACACCTTC. The chain is built from TRBV15 and TRBJ1-2, with TRBD1 as a possible D gene (6 bases). Germline V gene data show CDR1 as LNHNV and CDR2 as YYDKDF (reference sequence). V lost 2 bases to trimming and J lost 0 bases, with 22 bases between them. This CDR3 has 19 amino acids. Full variable domain (remainder filled in from reference TRBV15 and TRBJ1-2): DAMVIQNPRYQVTQFGKPVTLSCSQTLNHNVMYWYQQKSSQAPKLLFHYYDKDFNNEADTPDNFQSRRPNTSFCFLDIRSPGLGDTAMYLCATSRRPLRTAYSNYGYTFGSGTRLTVV.

The chain uses TRBV11-2 and TRBJ2-1, with TRBD1 identical over 11 bases. V was pared by 0 bases and J by 7 bases, with 2 bases of the junction left unmatched. CDR3 length equals 15 residues. CDR1 is SGHAT, CDR2 FQNNGV, per germline. The CDR3 DNA is TGTGCCAGCAGCTTAGAAGGGACAGGGGGGAATGAGCAGTTCTTC. Translation gives CASSLEGTGGNEQFF.

The chain couples TRBV19 to TRBJ2-7; TRBD1 aligns across 11 bases. Germline V gene sequence: CDR1 LNHDA, CDR2 SQIVND (reference sequence). The V and J ends lost 2 bases and 2 bases, in that order; junction bases with no gene match: 8. There are 17 residues in the CDR3. The CDR3 region has the DNA TGTGCCAGTAGTATATCGGGACAGGGGGGAGACCCCTACGAGCAGTACTTC. It specifies CASSISGQGGDPYEQYF.

This clone was counted a single time. The rearrangement links TRBV6-1 to TRBJ2-5, with D possibly TRBD2 on 7 matching bases. V was shortened by 0 bases and J by 5 bases, with 13 bases between the two germline ends. There are 15 residues in the CDR3. Per the germline V gene, CDR1 is MNHNS and CDR2 is SASEGT. CDR3: CASSEAGGAWETQYF. The CDR3 coding sequence is TGTGCCAGCAGTGAAGCGGGGGGGGCATGGGAGACCCAGTACTTC.

This rearrangement joins TRBV28 to TRBJ1-2; a possible D gene is TRBD1 (6 bases). Germline lookup yields CDR1 MDHEN and CDR2 SYDVKM. The CDR3 runs to 13 residues. Trimming pared 5 bases from V and 4 bases from J, leaving 11 bases between. The CDR3 sequence is CASSVGQLYGYTF. The CDR3, as DNA: TGTGCCAGCAGTGTCGGACAGCTCTATGGCTACACCTTC.

V usage is TRBV29-1 and J usage is TRBJ1-2; maybe TRBD1 (5 bases). Per germline, CDR1 SQVTM and CDR2 ANQGSEA. The V end lost 3 bases, the J end lost 3 bases, and 8 bases lay between the germline ends. This CDR3 is built from 12 residues. CDR3 sequence: CSVDLQDYGYTF. CDR3 nucleotides: TGCAGCGTTGATCTACAGGACTATGGCTACACCTTC.

The chain recombines TRBV2 with TRBJ2-3; 12 bases are a match to TRBD2. The length of the CDR3 is 16 residues. Germline CDR1 reads SNHLY; CDR2 reads FYNNEI. With V trimmed by 5 bases and J by 4 bases, 7 bases remained unmatched. The CDR3 DNA follows: TGTGCCAGCAGTCGGACTAGCGGGGTTAGGCCAGATACGCAGTATTTT. Residues: CASSRTSGVRPDTQYF.

The V and J genes are TRBV5-6 and TRBJ2-2; D uncertain. Germline V CDR1 and CDR2: SGHDT, YYEEEE. With 0 bases removed from V and 3 bases from J, the gap between germline ends came to 12 bases. The CDR3 length is 16 residues. This CDR3 reads CASSLVGVRDTGELFF. The CDR3 DNA sequence: TGTGCCAGCAGCTTGGTAGGTGTACGGGACACCGGGGAGCTGTTTTTT.

This clone was seen just once. CDR3 sequence (DNA): TGTGCCAGCAGCTATTCCGCGGCTCACAATGAGCAGTTCTTC. This translates into CASSYSAAHNEQFF. J is TRBJ2-1 and V is TRBV5-4, with D unclear. Germline lookup yields CDR1 SGHNT and CDR2 YYREEE (reference sequence). The CDR3 extends over 14 amino acids. V lost 3 bases and J 5 bases, leaving 12 bases between the germline ends.

This clone was seen only once. The V gene is TRBV10-2, the J gene TRBJ1-2; perhaps TRBD1 as D (6 bases). The CDR3 totals 14 residues. Trimming shortened V by 6 bases and J by 4 bases, and 15 bases separated the two germline ends. Germline loops: CDR1 WSHSY, CDR2 SAAADI. CDR3 protein: CASRDQQGFYGYTF. In DNA, the CDR3 is TGCGCCAGCAGAGATCAACAGGGATTCTATGGCTACACCTTC.

This clone was counted a single time. The gene calls are TRBV2 and TRBJ1-4; TRBD1 matches at 7 bases. V lost 7 bases, J lost 0 bases, and 5 bases stayed unmatched. Germline V gives CDR1 SNHLY, CDR2 FYNNEI. The CDR3 runs 15 residues. The CDR3 coding sequence is TGTGCCAGCATCACAACAGGGGCAACTAATGAAAAACTGTTTTTT. Its protein product is CASITTGATNEKLFF. Full variable domain (rest looked up from reference TRBV2 and TRBJ1-4): EPEVTQTPSHQVTQMGQEVILRCVPISNHLYFYWYRQILGQKVEFLVSFYNNEISEKSEIFDDQFSVERPDGSNFTLKIRSTKLEDSAMYFCASITTGATNEKLFFGSGTQLSVL.